These 20 T cell receptor beta chains were sequenced from one sample in a study of cytomegalovirus exposure and HLA in healthy donors. The PCR had 60 Vbeta and 13 Jbeta primers. TCRdb keeps only in-frame clones here, not all; method: immunoSEQ multiplex PCR. Of roughly 100,000 clones in the sample, 65% to 80% were seen once. The sample taken for sequencing was PBMCs. The receptors were sampled from a woman under 30 in good health and CMV-seropositive.

V usage is TRBV5-1 and J usage is TRBJ1-2, with a weak D call TRBD1 (5 bases). The CDR3 spans 14 residues. Germline CDR1 reads SGHRS; CDR2 reads YFSETQ. The V end was cut by 4 bases, the J end by 11 bases, with 21 bases between. CDR3 in DNA: TGCGCCAGCAGCCAGGACGGGGCGCAGGAGGGGTACACCTTC. Translated, it gives CASSQDGAQEGYTF.

The J gene is TRBJ2-2, the V gene TRBV7-2; no firm D call. The germline CDR1 and CDR2 sequences are SGHTA and FQGNSA. Trimming removed 2 bases at V and 5 bases at J, with 6 bases between. The CDR3 sequence is 13 residues long. The CDR3 DNA sequence: TGTGCCAGCAGCTTAAGCCTTACCGGGGAGCTGTTTTTT. Its protein product is CASSLSLTGELFF. Looking up the rest from reference TRBV7-2 and TRBJ2-2 gives the full variable domain: GAGVSQSPSNKVTEKGKDVELRCDPISGHTALYWYRQSLGQGLEFLIYFQGNSAPDKSGLPSDRFSAERTGGSVSTLTIQRTQQEDSAVYLCASSLSLTGELFFGEGSRLTVL.

This clone was seen only a few times. The J gene is TRBJ2-1, the V gene TRBV7-2; no clear D. CDR1 is SGHTA, CDR2 FQGNSA, per germline. V lost 4 bases and J lost 5, with 21 bases in between. CDR3 length: 17 amino acids. In DNA form, the CDR3 reads TGTGCCAGCAGCTCTACCCGGAGCAATGGTGTCGACAATGAGCAGTTCTTC. Protein product: CASSSTRSNGVDNEQFF.

The chain links TRBV19 to TRBJ2-7, with 7 bases lining up with TRBD1. Germline CDR1 reads LNHDA; CDR2 reads SQIVND (reference sequence). The CDR3 has 13 amino acids. V shed 4 bases and J 6 bases; nucleotides not matched to a gene: 6. CDR3 in DNA: TGTGCCAGTAGTACCACCACAGGGGTCGAGCAGTACTTC. This encodes CASSTTTGVEQYF.

This clone was observed once. The rearrangement joins TRBV4-1 to TRBJ2-5; 9 bases agree with TRBD1. The end of the DNA fits TRBJ2-7 better, so the J call may be wrong. Germline CDR1 is MGHRA and CDR2 is YSYEKL. The CDR3 contains 15 residues. CDR3 protein: CASSQGTGGLYEQYF. CDR3 nucleotide sequence: TGCGCCAGCAGCCAAGGAACAGGGGGCCTCTACGAGCAGTACTTC.

This clone was seen a single time. V usage is TRBV1 and J usage is TRBJ2-5; TRBD2, the D gene given by the table, was not confirmed from the DNA. TRBV1 is flagged as a pseudogene. The CDR3 is 16 residues long. The CDR3 DNA sequence: TGCACCAGCAGCCAAGGAGCGGGGGCCGCCCAAGAGACCCAGTACTTC. It encodes CTSSQGAGAAQETQYF.

The chain joins TRBV4-2 to TRBJ1-6; 9 nucleotides align to TRBD1. V dropped 0 bases and J dropped 6; count of bases not matched to a gene: 3. Germline CDR1 is LGHNA and CDR2 is YNFKEQ. CDR3 size: 16 residues. The CDR3 nucleotides are TGTGCCAGCAGCCAAGATAGGGACAGGGCTAATTCACCCCTCCACTTT. Amino acid sequence: CASSQDRDRANSPLHF.

The sample holds a few counts of this clone. The V and J genes are TRBV4-1 and TRBJ2-1; D is perhaps TRBD1 (6 bases). Per germline, CDR1 MGHRA and CDR2 YSYEKL. V gave up 5 bases and J gave up 4 bases, with 15 bases separating them. The CDR3 consists of 15 residues. CDR3 amino acids: CASSYRDNGYNEQFF. The CDR3, as DNA: TGCGCCAGCAGCTACCGGGACAATGGGTACAATGAGCAGTTCTTC.

This clone was observed a few times. The chain recombines TRBV7-2 with TRBJ1-2; 9 positions agree with TRBD1. Trimming at V came to 4 bases and at J to 6 bases, leaving 9 bases not matched to a gene. The CDR3 covers 15 residues. Germline V gene lookup returns CDR1 SGHTA and CDR2 FQGNSA. The CDR3 DNA reads as TGTGCCAGCAGCTCGGGACAGGGTTGGGGGGATGGCTACACCTTC. Protein product: CASSSGQGWGDGYTF.

CDR3 region: CASSPSTSGKYEQYF. The CDR3, as DNA: TGTGCCAGCTCCCCCTCAACTAGCGGAAAGTACGAGCAGTACTTC. V gene TRBV27 combines with J gene TRBJ2-7, with 8 positions matching TRBD2. This CDR3 is 15 amino acids long. Trimming removed 8 bases from V and 4 bases from J; junction bases left unmatched: 13. Germline CDR1 MNHEY, CDR2 SMNVEV (reference sequence).

This chain connects TRBV5-1 to TRBJ1-6, with a tentative D call TRBD1 (5 bases). The germline V and J ends were trimmed by 4 bases and 7 bases, with 15 bases remaining between them. CDR3 length: 15 residues. CDR1 and CDR2 from the germline V gene are SGHRS and YFSETQ. CDR3 sequence reads: CASSGGGDRNSPLHF. In DNA form, the CDR3 reads TGCGCCAGCAGCGGCGGGGGGGATAGGAATTCACCCCTCCACTTT.

V usage is TRBV10-2 and J usage is TRBJ1-2; 8 nucleotides align to TRBD1. Germline assignment: CDR1 WSHSY and CDR2 SAAADI. V was clipped by 6 bases and J by 7 bases; unmatched bases: 10. This CDR3 is built from 14 residues. The DNA of the CDR3 is TGCGCCAGCAGGGACAGGGATTTCCTATCTGGCTACACCTTC. Protein: CASRDRDFLSGYTF.

This clone was counted once. V gene TRBV12-5 combines with J gene TRBJ1-2; 8 bases align to TRBD1. Germline CDR1 and CDR2: LGHNT and FRNRAP. The trim removed 6 bases at V and 7 bases at J, leaving 7 bases unmatched. The CDR3 is 13 amino acids. The DNA of the CDR3 is TGTGCTAGTGGATCGGACAGGGTAGGTGGCTACACCTTC. It translates to CASGSDRVGGYTF. Full variable domain (remainder filled in from reference TRBV12-5 and TRBJ1-2): DARVTQTPRHKVTEMGQEVTMRCQPILGHNTVFWYRQTMMQGLELLAYFRNRAPLDDSGMPKDRFSAEMPDATLATLKIQPSEPRDSAVYFCASGSDRVGGYTFGSGTRLTVV.

This chain connects TRBV27 to TRBJ1-2; D is perhaps TRBD1 (6 bases). The CDR3 is 13 amino acids. Germline assignment: CDR1 MNHEY and CDR2 SMNVEV (reference sequence). Trimming stripped 7 bases from V and 2 bases from J, with 11 bases between. The CDR3 nucleotides read TGTGCCAGCACCGCAGGGGCAAACTATGGCTACACCTTC. It codes for CASTAGANYGYTF.

This clone was picked up one time. The chain has TRBV11-2 and TRBJ1-2; the D is unclear. Germline CDR1 SGHAT, CDR2 FQNNGV. V shed 0 bases and J shed 8 bases, with 16 bases lying between them. CDR3 length equals 15 residues. The chain's CDR3 is CASSLDLPGSGGYTF. In nucleotides, the CDR3 is TGTGCCAGCAGCTTAGATTTACCAGGCTCGGGAGGCTACACCTTC.

The J gene is TRBJ2-7, the V gene TRBV28, with TRBD1 matching 11 bases. Germline-derived CDR1 and CDR2 are MDHEN and SYDVKM. The CDR3 sequence is 13 residues long. CDR3 nucleotide sequence: TGTGCCAGCAGCCCCCCGGACAGGGGGCAGATATCGGTC. As protein: CASSPPDRGQISV.

This clone was counted a single time. V and J are TRBV2 and TRBJ2-2; 8 bases agree with TRBD1. This CDR3 contains 16 residues. In germline, CDR1 is SNHLY, CDR2 FYNNEI. Trimming took 6 bases from V and 1 from J; bases not matched to a gene: 7. CDR3 residues: CASRVDRGRNTGELFF. CDR3 bases: TGTGCCAGCAGAGTTGACAGGGGAAGGAACACCGGGGAGCTGTTTTTT.

The gene calls are TRBV28 and TRBJ1-2; 8 bases line up with TRBD1. Unmatched junction bases numbered 9, after V lost 5 bases and J lost 7 bases. Germline lookup yields CDR1 MDHEN and CDR2 SYDVKM. This CDR3 region has 14 residues. CDR3: CASSSGQGARGYTF. The CDR3 DNA reads TGTGCCAGCAGTAGCGGCCAGGGGGCGCGTGGCTACACCTTC.

This chain's CDR3 is CASSPVAGEVGELFF. The CDR3 DNA is TGTGCCAGCAGCCCGGTGGCGGGGGAAGTCGGGGAGCTGTTTTTT. This chain links TRBV7-6 with TRBJ2-2; TRBD2 agrees at 7 bases. The CDR3 consists of 15 residues. Germline loops: CDR1 SGHVS, CDR2 FNYEAQ. V trimming: 5 bases; J trimming: 7 bases; junction bases outside the gene matches: 10.

V gene TRBV11-1 combines with J gene TRBJ2-7; the match to TRBD2 covers 8 bases. Trimming at V came to 5 bases and at J to 1 base, leaving 7 bases not matched to a gene. Germline loops: CDR1 SGHAT, CDR2 FQDESV (reference sequence). CDR3 length equals 15 residues. The DNA of the CDR3 is TGTGCCAGCAGCCTCCTGGCGGGAGGATCCTACGAGCAGTACTTC. Its translation: CASSLLAGGSYEQYF. Full variable domain (outside the CDR3, taken from reference TRBV11-1 and TRBJ2-7): EAEVAQSPRYKITEKSQAVAFWCDPISGHATLYWYRQILGQGPELLVQFQDESVVDDSQLPKDRFSAERLKGVDSTLKIQPAELGDSAMYLCASSLLAGGSYEQYFGPGTRLTVT.